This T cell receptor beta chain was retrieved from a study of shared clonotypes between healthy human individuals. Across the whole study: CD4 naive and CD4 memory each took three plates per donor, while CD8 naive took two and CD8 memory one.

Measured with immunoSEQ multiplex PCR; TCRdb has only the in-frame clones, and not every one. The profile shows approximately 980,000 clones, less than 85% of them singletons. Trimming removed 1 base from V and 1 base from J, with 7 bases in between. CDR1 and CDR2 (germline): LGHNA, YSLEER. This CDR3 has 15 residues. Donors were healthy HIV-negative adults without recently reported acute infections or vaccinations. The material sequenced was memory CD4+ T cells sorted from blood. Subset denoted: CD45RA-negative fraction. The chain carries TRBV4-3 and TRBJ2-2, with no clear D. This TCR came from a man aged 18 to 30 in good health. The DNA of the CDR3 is TGCGCCAGCAGCCAAGGGTCCGGGAACACCGGGGAGCTGTTTTTT. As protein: CASSQGSGNTGELFF.